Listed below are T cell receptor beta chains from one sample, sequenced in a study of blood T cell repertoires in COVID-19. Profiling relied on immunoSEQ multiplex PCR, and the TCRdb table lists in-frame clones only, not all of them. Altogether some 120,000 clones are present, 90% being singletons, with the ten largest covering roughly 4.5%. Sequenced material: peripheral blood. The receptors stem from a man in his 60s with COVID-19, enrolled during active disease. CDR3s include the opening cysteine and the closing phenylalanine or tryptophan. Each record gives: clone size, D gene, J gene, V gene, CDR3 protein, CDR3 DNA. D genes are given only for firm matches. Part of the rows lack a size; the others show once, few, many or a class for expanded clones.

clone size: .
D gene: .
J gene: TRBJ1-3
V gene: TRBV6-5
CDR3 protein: CASSYQDSGNTIYF
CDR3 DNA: TGTGCCAGCAGTTACCAGGACTCTGGAAACACCATATATTTT

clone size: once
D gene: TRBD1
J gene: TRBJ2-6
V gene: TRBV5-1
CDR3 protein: CASSLGQGLSGANVLTF
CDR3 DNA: TGCGCCAGCAGCTTGGGACAGGGCCTCTCTGGGGCCAACGTCCTGACTTTC

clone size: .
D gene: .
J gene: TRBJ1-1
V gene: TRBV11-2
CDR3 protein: CASSPAGGGTEAFF
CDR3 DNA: TGTGCCAGCAGTCCAGCGGGGGGCGGCACTGAAGCTTTCTTT

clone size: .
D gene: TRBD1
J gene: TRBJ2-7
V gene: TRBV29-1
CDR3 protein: CSVGGQGTYEQYF
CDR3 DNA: TGCAGCGTTGGGGGACAGGGAACCTACGAGCAGTACTTC

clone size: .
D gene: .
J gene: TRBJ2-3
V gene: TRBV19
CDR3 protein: CASRGEDGGTDTQYF
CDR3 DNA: TGTGCCAGTAGAGGGGAAGACGGCGGTACAGATACGCAGTATTTT

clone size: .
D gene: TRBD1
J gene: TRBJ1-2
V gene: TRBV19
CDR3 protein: CASSTPGQGNYGYTF
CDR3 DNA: TGTGCCAGTAGTACTCCGGGACAGGGGAACTATGGCTACACCTTC

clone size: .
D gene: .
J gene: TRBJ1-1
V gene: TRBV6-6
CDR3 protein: CASSKQESEAFF
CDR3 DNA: TGTGCCAGCAGTAAACAGGAGTCTGAAGCTTTCTTT

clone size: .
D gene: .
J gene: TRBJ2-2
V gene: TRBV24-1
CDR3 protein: CATSDLKLNTGELFF
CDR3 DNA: TGTGCCACCAGTGATTTGAAACTCAACACCGGGGAGCTGTTTTTT

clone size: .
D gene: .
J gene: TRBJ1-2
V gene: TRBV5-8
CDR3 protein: CASSSGTPYGYTF
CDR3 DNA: TGTGCCAGCAGCTCTGGGACACCCTATGGCTACACCTTC

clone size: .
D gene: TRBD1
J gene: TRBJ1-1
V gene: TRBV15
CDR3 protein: CATSRGGQGATEAFF
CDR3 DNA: TGTGCCACCAGCAGAGGAGGACAGGGGGCCACTGAAGCTTTCTTT

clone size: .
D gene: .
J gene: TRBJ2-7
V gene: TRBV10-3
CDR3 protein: CAISSPTGRTPYEQYF
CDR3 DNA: TGTGCCATCAGTTCACCCACAGGACGGACCCCCTACGAGCAGTACTTC

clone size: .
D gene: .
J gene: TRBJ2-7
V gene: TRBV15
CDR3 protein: CATSREEGVYEQYF
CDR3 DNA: TGTGCCACCAGCAGAGAAGAGGGTGTCTACGAGCAGTACTTC

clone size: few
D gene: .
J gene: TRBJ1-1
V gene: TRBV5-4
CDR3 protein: CAWGTFPEAFF
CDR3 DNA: TGTGCCTGGGGGACTTTTCCTGAAGCTTTCTTT

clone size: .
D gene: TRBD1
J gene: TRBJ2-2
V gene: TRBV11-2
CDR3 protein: CASSLTTGGSGNTGELFF
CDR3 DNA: TGTGCCAGCAGCTTAACCACAGGGGGTAGCGGGAACACCGGGGAGCTGTTTTTT

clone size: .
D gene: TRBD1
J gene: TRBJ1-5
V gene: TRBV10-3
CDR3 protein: CAISESRWTGGSNQPQHF
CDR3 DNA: TGTGCCATCAGTGAGTCGAGATGGACAGGGGGTAGCAATCAGCCCCAGCATTTT

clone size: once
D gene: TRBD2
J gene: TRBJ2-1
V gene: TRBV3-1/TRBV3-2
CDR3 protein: CASSPSGSNYNEQFF
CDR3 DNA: TGTGCCAGCAGCCCTAGCGGGAGCAACTACAATGAGCAGTTCTTC

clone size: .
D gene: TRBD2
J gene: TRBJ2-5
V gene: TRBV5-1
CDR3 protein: CASRSGGTWETQYF
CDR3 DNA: TGCGCCAGCAGAAGCGGGGGCACTTGGGAGACCCAGTACTTC

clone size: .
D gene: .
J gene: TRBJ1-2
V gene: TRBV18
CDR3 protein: CASSPDSSYGYTF
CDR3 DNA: TGTGCCAGCTCACCGGACAGTTCCTACGGCTACACCTTC

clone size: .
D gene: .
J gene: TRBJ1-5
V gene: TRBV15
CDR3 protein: CATAGVVSNQPQHF
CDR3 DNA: TGTGCCACGGCAGGGGTGGTAAGCAATCAGCCCCAGCATTTT

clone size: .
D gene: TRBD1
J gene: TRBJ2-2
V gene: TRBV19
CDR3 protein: CASTGGLNTGELFF
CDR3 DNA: TGTGCCAGCACAGGGGGTTTGAACACCGGGGAGCTGTTTTTT

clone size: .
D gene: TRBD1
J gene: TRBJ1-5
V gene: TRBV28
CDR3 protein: CASSPTDRGNQPQHF
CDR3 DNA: TGTGCCAGCAGCCCGACTGACAGGGGAAATCAGCCCCAGCATTTT

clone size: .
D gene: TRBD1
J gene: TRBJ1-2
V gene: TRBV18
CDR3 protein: CASSPGQGRDYGYTF
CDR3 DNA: TGTGCCAGCTCCCCAGGACAGGGACGGGACTATGGCTACACCTTC

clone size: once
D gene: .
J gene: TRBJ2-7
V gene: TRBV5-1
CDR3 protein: CASSLDGERYEQYF
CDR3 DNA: TGCGCCAGCAGCTTGGACGGGGAGAGGTACGAGCAGTACTTC

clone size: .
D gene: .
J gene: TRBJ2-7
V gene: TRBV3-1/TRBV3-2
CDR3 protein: CASSHDRDFGSKQYF
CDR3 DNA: TGTGCCAGCAGCCATGACCGGGACTTTGGGTCAAAGCAGTACTTC

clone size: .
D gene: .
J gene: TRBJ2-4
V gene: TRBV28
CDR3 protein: CASSAEQGAKNIQYF
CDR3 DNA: TGTGCCAGCAGTGCCGAACAGGGCGCCAAAAACATTCAGTACTTC

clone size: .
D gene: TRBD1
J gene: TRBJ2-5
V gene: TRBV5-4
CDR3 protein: CASSGGQGAGETQYF
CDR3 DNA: TGTGCCAGCAGCGGGGGGCAGGGGGCAGGGGAGACCCAGTACTTC

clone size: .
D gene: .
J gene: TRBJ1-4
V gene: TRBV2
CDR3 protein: CASTGGRRHNEKLFF
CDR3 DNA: TGTGCCAGCACCGGGGGACGGAGGCATAATGAAAAACTGTTTTTT

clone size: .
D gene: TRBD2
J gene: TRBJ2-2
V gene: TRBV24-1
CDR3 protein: CATSINNGLANTGELFF
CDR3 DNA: TGTGCCACCAGTATCAATAATGGACTAGCGAACACCGGGGAGCTGTTTTTT

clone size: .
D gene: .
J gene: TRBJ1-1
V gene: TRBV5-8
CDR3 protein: CASSLGTGPNTEAFF
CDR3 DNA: TGTGCCAGCAGCTTGGGCACAGGGCCCAACACTGAAGCTTTCTTT

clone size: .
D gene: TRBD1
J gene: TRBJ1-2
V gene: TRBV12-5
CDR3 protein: CASGTQGVYGYTF
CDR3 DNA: TGTGCTAGTGGTACCCAGGGGGTCTATGGCTACACCTTC

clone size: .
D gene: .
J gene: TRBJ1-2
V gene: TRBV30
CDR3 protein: CAWNRGGYTF
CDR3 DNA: TGTGCCTGGAATAGAGGAGGCTACACCTTC

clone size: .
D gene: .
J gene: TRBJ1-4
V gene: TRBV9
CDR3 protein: CASSVAGEGEKLFF
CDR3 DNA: TGTGCCAGCAGCGTAGCCGGGGAAGGCGAAAAACTGTTTTTT

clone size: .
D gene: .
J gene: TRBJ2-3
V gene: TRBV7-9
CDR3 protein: CASSLGVQGGTDTQYF
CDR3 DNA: TGTGCCAGCAGCTTAGGCGTTCAGGGTGGCACAGATACGCAGTATTTT

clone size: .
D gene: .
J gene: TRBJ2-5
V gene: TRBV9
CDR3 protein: CASSASGQYQETQYF
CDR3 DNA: TGTGCCAGCAGCGCCTCGGGTCAGTACCAAGAGACCCAGTACTTC

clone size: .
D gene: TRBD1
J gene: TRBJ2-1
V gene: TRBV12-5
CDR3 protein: CASGFSPGTGGPYSYNEQFF
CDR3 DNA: TGTGCTAGTGGTTTCTCTCCCGGGACAGGGGGCCCTTACTCCTACAATGAGCAGTTCTTC

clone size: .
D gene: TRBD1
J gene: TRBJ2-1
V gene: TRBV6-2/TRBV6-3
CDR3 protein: CASSYEGGAYNEQFF
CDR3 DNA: TGTGCCAGCAGTTACGAAGGGGGCGCGTACAATGAGCAGTTCTTC

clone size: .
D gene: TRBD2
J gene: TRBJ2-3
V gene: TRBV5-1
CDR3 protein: CASSLLGREGLRTDTQYF
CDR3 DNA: TGCGCCAGCAGCTTGTTGGGGCGGGAGGGCCTCAGAACAGATACGCAGTATTTT

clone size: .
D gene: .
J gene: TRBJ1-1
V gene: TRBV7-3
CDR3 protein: CASSLNRNTEAFF
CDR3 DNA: TGTGCCAGCAGCTTAAACAGAAACACTGAAGCTTTCTTT

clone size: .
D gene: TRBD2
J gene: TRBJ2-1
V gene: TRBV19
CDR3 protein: CASSIETSGTYNEQFF
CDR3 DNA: TGTGCCAGTAGTATAGAGACTAGCGGGACCTACAATGAGCAGTTCTTC

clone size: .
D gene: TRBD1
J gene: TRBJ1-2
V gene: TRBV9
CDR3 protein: CASSPSGTDYGYTF
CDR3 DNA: TGTGCCAGCAGCCCCTCAGGGACAGACTATGGCTACACCTTC

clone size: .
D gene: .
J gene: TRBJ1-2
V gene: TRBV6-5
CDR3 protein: CASSSRSQGGGYTF
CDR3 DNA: TGTGCCAGCAGTTCCCGGTCGCAGGGCGGTGGCTACACCTTC

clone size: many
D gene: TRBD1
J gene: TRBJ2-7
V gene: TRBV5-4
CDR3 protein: CASSLAGGQEIFGEQYF
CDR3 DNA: TGTGCCAGCAGCTTGGCTGGGGGACAGGAGATTTTCGGGGAGCAGTACTTC

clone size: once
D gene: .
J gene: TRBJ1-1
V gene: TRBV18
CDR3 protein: CASSPGAGSGMNTEAFF
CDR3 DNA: TGTGCCAGCTCACCAGGGGCAGGTTCAGGGATGAACACTGAAGCTTTCTTT

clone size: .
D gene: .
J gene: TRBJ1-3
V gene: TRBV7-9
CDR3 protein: CASSITGMGNTIYF
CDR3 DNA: TGTGCCAGCAGCATTACAGGGATGGGAAACACCATATATTTT

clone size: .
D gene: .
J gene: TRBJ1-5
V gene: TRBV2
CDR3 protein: CASSVSRNQPQHF
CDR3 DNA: TGTGCCAGCAGTGTTTCCCGGAATCAGCCCCAGCATTTT

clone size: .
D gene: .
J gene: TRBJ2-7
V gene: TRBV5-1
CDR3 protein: CASSLSLVGRGSPYEQYF
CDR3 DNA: TGCGCCAGCAGCTTGAGCTTAGTGGGAAGGGGGAGCCCCTACGAGCAGTACTTC